The present TCR beta chain was sequenced within a study of blood T cells in healthy people across ages. A sample-barcoded 5' primer and a J-beta primer mix were used in a second PCR of roughly 6 to 11 cycles. TCRdb re-derived calls from the 5' RACE reads in MiXCR, one entry per CDR3 protein. The sample lists hundreds of thousands of distinct CDR3 sequences; 58% were seen once. With 2 bases removed from V and 5 bases from J, the gap between germline ends came to 24 bases. Germline CDR1 and CDR2: DFQATT and SNEGSKA (reference sequence). CDR3 size: 17 residues. This TCR was recovered from a man in his thirties or forties in good health. The sequenced sample was blood. The V gene is TRBV20-1, the J gene TRBJ1-2; D perhaps matches TRBD1 (5 bases). The CDR3 bases are TGCAGTGCTAGAAGACTGACTGGCGGCAATAGGGGTTATGGCTACACCTTC. Encoded protein: CSARRLTGGNRGYGYTF.